This T cell receptor beta chain was identified in a study of T cell responses to AZD1222 COVID-19 vaccine. Germline-derived CDR1 and CDR2 are SQVTM and ANQGSEA. The CDR3 totals 16 residues. V was shortened by 4 bases and J by 0 bases, with 18 bases between the two germline ends. Using immunoSEQ multiplex PCR, the repertoire was profiled, and TCRdb retains in-frame clones only, with some absent. Here the sample spans some 200,000 clones, 85% to 95% being singletons. V and J are TRBV29-1 and TRBJ1-2; D unresolved. The sample was peripheral blood, taken on day 0 of AZD1222 vaccination. The origin of this receptor is an adult in good health. This CDR3 is CSVALGSAETNYGYTF. The CDR3 nucleotides are TGCAGCGTTGCCTTAGGCTCGGCAGAAACTAACTATGGCTACACCTTC.